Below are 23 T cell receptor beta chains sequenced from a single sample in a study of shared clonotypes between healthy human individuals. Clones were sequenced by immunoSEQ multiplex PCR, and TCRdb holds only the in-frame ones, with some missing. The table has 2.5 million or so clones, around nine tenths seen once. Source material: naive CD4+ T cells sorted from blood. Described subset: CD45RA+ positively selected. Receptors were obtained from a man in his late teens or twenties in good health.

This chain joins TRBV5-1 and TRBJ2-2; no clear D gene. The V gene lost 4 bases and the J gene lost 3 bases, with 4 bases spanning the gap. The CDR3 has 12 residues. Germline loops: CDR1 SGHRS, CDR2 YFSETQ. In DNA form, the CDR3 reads TGCGCCAGCAGCACATACACCGGGGAGCTGTTTTTT. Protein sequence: CASSTYTGELFF.

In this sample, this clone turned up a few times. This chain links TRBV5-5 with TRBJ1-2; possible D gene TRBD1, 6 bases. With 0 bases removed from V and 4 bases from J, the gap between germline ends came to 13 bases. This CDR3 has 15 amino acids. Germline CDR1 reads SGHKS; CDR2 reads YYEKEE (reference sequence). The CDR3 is CASSLEGVGSYGYTF. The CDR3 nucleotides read TGTGCCAGCAGCTTGGAGGGGGTTGGTAGCTATGGCTACACCTTC.

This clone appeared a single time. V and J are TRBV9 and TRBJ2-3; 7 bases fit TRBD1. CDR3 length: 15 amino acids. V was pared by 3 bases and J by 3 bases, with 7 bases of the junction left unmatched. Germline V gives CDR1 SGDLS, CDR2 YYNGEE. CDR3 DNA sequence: TGTGCCAGCAGCGCCCAGGGACAGAGGACAGATACGCAGTATTTT. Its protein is CASSAQGQRTDTQYF.

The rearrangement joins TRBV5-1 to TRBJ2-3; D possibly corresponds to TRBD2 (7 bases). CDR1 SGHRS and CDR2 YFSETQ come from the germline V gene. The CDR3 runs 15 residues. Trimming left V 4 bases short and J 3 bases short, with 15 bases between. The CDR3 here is CASSPVGGVTDTQYF. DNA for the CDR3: TGCGCCAGCAGCCCGGTAGGGGGGGTGACAGATACGCAGTATTTT.

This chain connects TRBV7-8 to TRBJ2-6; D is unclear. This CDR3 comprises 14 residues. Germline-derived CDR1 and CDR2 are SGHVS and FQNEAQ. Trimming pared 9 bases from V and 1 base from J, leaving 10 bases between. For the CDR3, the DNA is TGTGCCAGTGGACCCGGGTCTGGGGCCAACGTCCTGACTTTC. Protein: CASGPGSGANVLTF.

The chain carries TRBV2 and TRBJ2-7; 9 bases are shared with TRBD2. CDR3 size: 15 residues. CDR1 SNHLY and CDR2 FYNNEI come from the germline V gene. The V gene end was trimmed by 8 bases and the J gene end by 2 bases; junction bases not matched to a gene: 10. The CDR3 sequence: CASSRGRGGPYEQYF. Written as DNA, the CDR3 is TGTGCCAGCTCAAGGGGGCGGGGGGGACCCTACGAGCAGTACTTC.

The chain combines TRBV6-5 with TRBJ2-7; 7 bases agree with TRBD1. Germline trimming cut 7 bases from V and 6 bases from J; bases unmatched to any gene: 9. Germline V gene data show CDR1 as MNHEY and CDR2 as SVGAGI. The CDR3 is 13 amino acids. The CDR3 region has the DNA TGTGCCAGCACCTCCACAGGGGCCAGCGAGCAGTACTTC. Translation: CASTSTGASEQYF.

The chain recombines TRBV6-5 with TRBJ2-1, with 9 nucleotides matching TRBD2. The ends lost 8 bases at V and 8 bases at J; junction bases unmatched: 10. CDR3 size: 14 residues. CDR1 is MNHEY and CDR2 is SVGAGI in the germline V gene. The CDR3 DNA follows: TGTGCCAGCCTACCGAGCGGGAGGCACCATGAGCAGTTCTTC. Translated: CASLPSGRHHEQFF.

The CDR3 region has the DNA TGTGCCAGCAGTCCCGTTGGACTAGCGGTGCAAGAGACCCAGTACTTC. It specifies CASSPVGLAVQETQYF. The genes are TRBV27 and TRBJ2-5, with 10 positions matching TRBD2. CDR3 length: 16 residues. J lost 2 bases, V lost 5 bases, and 8 bases had no gene match. The germline V gene encodes CDR1 MNHEY and CDR2 SMNVEV (reference sequence).

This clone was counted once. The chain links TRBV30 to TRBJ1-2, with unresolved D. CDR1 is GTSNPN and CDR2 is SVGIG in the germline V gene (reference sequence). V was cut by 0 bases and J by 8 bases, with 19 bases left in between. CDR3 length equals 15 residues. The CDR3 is CAWSVPHPGVGGYTF. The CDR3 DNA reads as TGTGCCTGGAGTGTACCCCACCCAGGCGTTGGGGGCTACACCTTC.

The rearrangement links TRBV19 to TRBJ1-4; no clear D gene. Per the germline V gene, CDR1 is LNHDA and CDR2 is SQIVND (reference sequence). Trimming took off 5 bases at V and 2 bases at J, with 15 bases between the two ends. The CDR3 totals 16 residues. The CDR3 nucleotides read TGTGCCAGTAGTGCCCGGACCGGCGGGACTAATGAAAAACTGTTTTTT. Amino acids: CASSARTGGTNEKLFF. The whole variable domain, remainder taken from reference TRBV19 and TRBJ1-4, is DGGITQSPKYLFRKEGQNVTLSCEQNLNHDAMYWYRQDPGQGLRLIYYSQIVNDFQKGDIAEGYSVSREKKESFPLTVTSAQKNPTAFYLCASSARTGGTNEKLFFGSGTQLSVL.

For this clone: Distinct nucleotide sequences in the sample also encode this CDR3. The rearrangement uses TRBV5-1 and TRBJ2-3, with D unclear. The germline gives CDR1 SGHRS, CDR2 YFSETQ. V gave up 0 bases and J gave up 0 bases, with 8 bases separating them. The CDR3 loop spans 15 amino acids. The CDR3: CASSLDWASTDTQYF. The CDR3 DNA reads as TGCGCCAGCAGCTTGGATTGGGCTAGCACAGATACGCAGTATTTT.

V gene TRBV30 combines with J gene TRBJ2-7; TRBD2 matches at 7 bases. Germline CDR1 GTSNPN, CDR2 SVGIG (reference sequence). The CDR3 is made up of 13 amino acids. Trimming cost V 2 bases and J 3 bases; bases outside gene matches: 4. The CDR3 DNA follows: TGTGCCTGGAGTATCAGCGGGAACTACGAGCAGTACTTC. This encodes CAWSISGNYEQYF.

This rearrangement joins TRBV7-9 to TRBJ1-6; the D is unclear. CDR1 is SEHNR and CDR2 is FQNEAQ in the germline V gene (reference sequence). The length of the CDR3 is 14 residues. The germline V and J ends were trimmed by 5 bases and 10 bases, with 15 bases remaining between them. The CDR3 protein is CASSPHGEGSPLHF. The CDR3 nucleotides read TGTGCCAGCAGCCCCCATGGGGAAGGATCACCCCTCCACTTT.

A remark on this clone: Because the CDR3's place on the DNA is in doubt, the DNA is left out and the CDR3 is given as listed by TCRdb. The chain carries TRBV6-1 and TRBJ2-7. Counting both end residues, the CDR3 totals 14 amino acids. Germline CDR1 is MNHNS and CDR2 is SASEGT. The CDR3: CASSSSVGTYEQYF.

The CDR3 here is CASSQMMTSGGSETQYF. The CDR3 DNA is TGTGCCAGCAGTCAGATGATGACTAGCGGGGGCTCTGAGACCCAGTACTTC. The chain links TRBV2 to TRBJ2-5; 12 positions agree with TRBD2. Unmatched junction bases numbered 12, after V lost 5 bases and J lost 5 bases. The CDR3 length is 17 residues. CDR1 and CDR2 from the germline V gene are SNHLY and FYNNEI.

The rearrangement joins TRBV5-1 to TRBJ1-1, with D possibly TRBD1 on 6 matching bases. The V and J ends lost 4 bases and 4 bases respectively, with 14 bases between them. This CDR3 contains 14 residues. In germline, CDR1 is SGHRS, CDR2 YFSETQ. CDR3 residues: CASSLWVGGTEAFF. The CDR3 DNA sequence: TGCGCCAGCAGCCTGTGGGTAGGGGGCACTGAAGCTTTCTTT.

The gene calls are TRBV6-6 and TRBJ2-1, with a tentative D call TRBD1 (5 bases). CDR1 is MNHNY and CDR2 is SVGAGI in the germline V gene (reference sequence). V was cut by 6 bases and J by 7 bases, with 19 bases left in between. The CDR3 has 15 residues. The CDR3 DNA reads TGTGCCAGCAGCGGACGGACCAGGGCGCCTAATGAGCAGTTCTTC. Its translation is CASSGRTRAPNEQFF.

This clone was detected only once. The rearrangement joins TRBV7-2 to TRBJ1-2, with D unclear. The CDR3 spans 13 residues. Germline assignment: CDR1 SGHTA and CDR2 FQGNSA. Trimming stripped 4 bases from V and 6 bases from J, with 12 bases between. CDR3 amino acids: CASSWEIFDGYTF. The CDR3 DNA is TGTGCCAGCAGCTGGGAGATTTTTGATGGCTACACCTTC.

This CDR3 reads CSVVVGDWLGIYTF. The CDR3 DNA reads as TGCAGCGTTGTTGTTGGGGATTGGCTGGGGATCTACACCTTC. V usage is TRBV29-1 and J usage is TRBJ1-2; D is unclear. The V end was cut by 4 bases, the J end by 10 bases, with 22 bases between. There are 14 residues in the CDR3. In germline, CDR1 is SQVTM, CDR2 ANQGSEA. Full variable domain (rest looked up from reference TRBV29-1 and TRBJ1-2): SAVISQKPSRDICQRGTSLTIQCQVDSQVTMMFWYRQQPGQSLTLIATANQGSEATYESGFVIDKFPISRPNLTFSTLTVSNMSPEDSSIYLCSVVVGDWLGIYTFGSGTRLTVV.

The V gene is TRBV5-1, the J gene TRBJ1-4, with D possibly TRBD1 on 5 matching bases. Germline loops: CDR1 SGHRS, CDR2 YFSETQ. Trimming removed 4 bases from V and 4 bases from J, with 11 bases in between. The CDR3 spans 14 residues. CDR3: CASSQTVDNEKLFF. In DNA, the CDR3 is TGCGCCAGCAGCCAGACAGTGGATAATGAAAAACTGTTTTTT.

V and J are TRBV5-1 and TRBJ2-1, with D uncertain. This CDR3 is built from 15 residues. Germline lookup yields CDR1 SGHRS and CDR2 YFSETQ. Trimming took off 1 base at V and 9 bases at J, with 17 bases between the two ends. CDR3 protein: CASSLPAGQDGEQFF. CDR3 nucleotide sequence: TGCGCCAGCAGCTTGCCGGCCGGGCAGGACGGTGAGCAGTTCTTC. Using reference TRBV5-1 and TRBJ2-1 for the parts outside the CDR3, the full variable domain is KAGVTQTPRYLIKTRGQQVTLSCSPISGHRSVSWYQQTPGQGLQFLFEYFSETQRNKGNFPGRFSGRQFSNSRSEMNVSTLELGDSALYLCASSLPAGQDGEQFFGPGTRLTVL.

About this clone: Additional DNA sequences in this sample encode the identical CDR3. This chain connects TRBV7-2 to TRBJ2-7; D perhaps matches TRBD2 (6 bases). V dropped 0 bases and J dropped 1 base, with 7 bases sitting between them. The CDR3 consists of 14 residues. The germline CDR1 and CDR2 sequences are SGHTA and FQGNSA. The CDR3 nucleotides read TGTGCCAGCAGCTTAGCAAGCGGGTCCTACGAGCAGTACTTC. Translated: CASSLASGSYEQYF.